The rows below give T cell receptor beta chains drawn from one sample of a study of identical twins. MiXCR, applied by TCRdb to the 5' RACE reads, yields one record per CDR3 protein. The data contain roughly 250,000 distinct CDR3 sequences, about an eighth of them singletons. Sequencing used memory (CD45RO+) T cells sorted from blood. These TCRs come from a woman under 30 in good health. The CDR3 runs from the conserved cysteine through the conserved F or W. The D gene is left open where the match is weak. A row's size may be missing; if present it is once, few, many or a size class.

d_gene,abundance,v_gene,j_gene,len,CDR3aa,CDR3nt
TRBD2,few,TRBV9,TRBJ2-5,18,CASSVGNSGGLYQETQYF,TGTGCCAGCAGCGTAGGAAATAGCGGGGGGCTGTACCAAGAGACCCAGTACTTC
NA,many,TRBV3-1,TRBJ2-5,14,CASSYGTSGETQYF,TGTGCCAGCAGCTACGGGACTTCCGGGGAGACCCAGTACTTC
NA,NA,TRBV11-3,TRBJ2-7,14,CASTSGIVPYEQYF,TGTGCCAGCACCTCAGGGATTGTGCCCTACGAGCAGTACTTC
NA,NA,TRBV20-1,TRBJ1-6,13,CSARDRVNSPLHF,TGCAGTGCTAGAGATAGAGTGAATTCACCCCTCCACTTT
TRBD1,NA,TRBV6-2/TRBV6-3,TRBJ1-2,13,CASSYTGDGGYTF,TGTGCCAGCAGCTATACAGGGGACGGCGGCTACACCTTC
NA,few,TRBV12-3/TRBV12-4,TRBJ1-5,16,CASSPGRQTWNQPQHF,TGTGCCAGCAGTCCGGGACGCCAGACCTGGAATCAGCCCCAGCATTTT
NA,few,TRBV20-1,TRBJ2-7,14,CSASRSAYSYEQYF,TGCAGTGCTAGTCGGAGCGCCTACTCCTACGAGCAGTACTTC
NA,NA,TRBV7-2,TRBJ2-1,14,CASSPSYAHNEQFF,TGTGCCAGCAGCCCAAGCTACGCGCACAATGAGCAGTTCTTC
TRBD1,few,TRBV10-2,TRBJ1-1,13,CASSDRGNTEVFF,TGCGCCAGCAGTGACAGGGGGAACACTGAAGTTTTCTTT
TRBD1,NA,TRBV20-1,TRBJ1-1,15,CSARGQGAMNTEAFF,TGCAGTGCTAGAGGACAGGGGGCCATGAACACTGAAGCTTTCTTT
NA,NA,TRBV11-3,TRBJ2-7,15,CASSTTAGRSYEQYF,TGTGCCAGCAGCACTACTGCGGGACGGTCCTACGAGCAGTACTTC
TRBD1,NA,TRBV2,TRBJ1-6,18,CASSQRSGTGGWNSPLHF,TGTGCCAGTTCTCAGCGCAGTGGGACAGGGGGTTGGAATTCACCCCTCCACTTT
NA,NA,TRBV29-1,TRBJ1-1,13,CSGAIDMGTEAFF,TGCAGCGGAGCAATCGACATGGGCACTGAAGCTTTCTTT
NA,NA,TRBV5-1,TRBJ2-7,15,CASSLVLQGQHEQYF,TGCGCCAGCAGCTTGGTATTGCAGGGGCAGCACGAGCAGTACTTC
NA,few,TRBV6-1,TRBJ2-7,13,CASSTEGSYEQYF,TGTGCCAGCAGCACAGAGGGGTCCTACGAGCAGTACTTC
TRBD2,NA,TRBV12-3/TRBV12-4,TRBJ2-2,19,CASSLDLRRGGPGTGELFF,TGTGCCAGCAGTTTAGACCTCCGCCGGGGGGGCCCGGGCACCGGGGAGCTGTTTTTT
NA,few,TRBV27,TRBJ2-7,11,CAGPGGYEQYF,TGTGCCGGCCCAGGAGGCTACGAGCAGTACTTC
TRBD1,few,TRBV4-2,TRBJ1-2,13,CASTGTGTYGYTF,TGTGCCAGCACCGGGACAGGGACCTATGGCTACACCTTC
TRBD1,many,TRBV5-1,TRBJ2-5,15,CASMIQGRSQETQYF,TGCGCCAGCATGATACAGGGGCGATCCCAAGAGACCCAGTACTTC
TRBD1,many,TRBV29-1,TRBJ2-5,11,CSVEGTGAQYF,TGCAGCGTTGAAGGAACAGGGGCCCAGTACTTC
TRBD1,NA,TRBV7-2,TRBJ2-4,14,CASSPGTGGNIQYF,TGTGCCAGCAGTCCCGGGACAGGGGGGAACATTCAGTACTTC
TRBD2,NA,TRBV5-1,TRBJ2-1,15,CASSVPSGGNNEQFF,TGCGCCAGCAGCGTTCCTAGCGGGGGTAACAATGAGCAGTTCTTC
NA,NA,TRBV6-2/TRBV6-3,TRBJ2-1,11,CASSYMVEQFF,TGTGCCAGCAGTTACATGGTGGAGCAGTTCTTC
NA,few,TRBV7-2,TRBJ2-3,14,CASSLGGGRDTQYF,TGTGCCAGCAGCCTAGGAGGGGGCAGGGATACGCAGTATTTT
TRBD1,few,TRBV20-1,TRBJ1-1,13,CSAPGTGGVEAFF,TGCAGTGCTCCCGGGACAGGGGGCGTTGAAGCTTTCTTT
NA,NA,TRBV30,TRBJ2-3,14,CAWSVNRGTDTQYF,TGTGCCTGGAGTGTTAACAGAGGCACAGATACGCAGTATTTT
TRBD2,few,TRBV5-1,TRBJ2-3,15,CASSFRGVSTDTQYF,TGCGCCAGCAGCTTTCGGGGGGTATCCACAGATACGCAGTATTTT
NA,many,TRBV7-9,TRBJ2-7,13,CASSLTASYEQYF,TGTGCCAGCAGCTTAACAGCCTCCTACGAGCAGTACTTC
NA,many,TRBV11-2,TRBJ1-4,11,CASSSGPRLFF,TGTGCCAGCAGCTCAGGACCCCGACTGTTTTTT
NA,many,TRBV12-3/TRBV12-4,TRBJ1-6,12,CASSPQGEPLHF,TGTGCCAGCAGTCCCCAGGGTGAACCCCTCCACTTT
NA,many,TRBV3-1,TRBJ1-2,13,CASSVGGDYGYTF,TGTGCCAGCAGTGTAGGAGGGGACTATGGCTACACCTTC
NA,many,TRBV5-6,TRBJ1-4,16,CASSQMLAGDHEKLFF,TGTGCCAGCAGCCAGATGCTAGCGGGAGATCATGAAAAACTGTTTTTT
NA,many,TRBV5-1,TRBJ2-5,13,CASSPGPEETQYF,TGCGCCAGCAGCCCGGGACCAGAAGAGACCCAGTACTTC
NA,NA,TRBV4-3,TRBJ1-1,13,CASSQGRFTEAFF,TGCGCCAGCAGCCAGGGACGGTTCACTGAAGCTTTCTTT
TRBD1,few,TRBV30,TRBJ1-1,13,CACDTGGVGEAFF,TGTGCCTGCGATACAGGGGGCGTTGGTGAAGCTTTCTTT
NA,NA,TRBV6-1,TRBJ2-2,16,CASSLGRRGNTGELFF,TGTGCCAGCAGTCTCGGCCGCAGGGGAAACACCGGGGAGCTGTTTTTT
NA,NA,TRBV7-2,TRBJ2-1,15,CASSIRGGSYNEQFF,TGTGCCAGCAGCATCCGCGGCGGCAGTTACAATGAGCAGTTCTTC
NA,NA,TRBV7-2,TRBJ1-2,11,CASSFVYGYTF,TGTGCCAGCAGCTTCGTCTATGGCTACACCTTC
NA,few,TRBV27,TRBJ2-1,13,CASSLDLTGRGFF,TGTGCCAGCAGTTTAGATCTGACAGGCCGGGGGTTCTTC
NA,NA,TRBV20-1,TRBJ2-3,13,CSARPTGTDTQYF,TGCAGTGCTAGACCGACGGGCACAGATACGCAGTATTTT
NA,NA,TRBV5-1,TRBJ2-7,14,CASSSARDLGEQYF,TGCGCCAGCAGCTCTGCCAGGGACCTAGGGGAGCAGTACTTC
TRBD2,NA,TRBV4-1,TRBJ2-3,21,CASSHPALWTSGGLSTDTQYF,TGCGCCAGCAGCCATCCCGCCCTTTGGACTAGCGGGGGGCTAAGCACAGATACGCAGTATTTT
TRBD1,NA,TRBV24-1,TRBJ2-5,16,CATSDLGGQGVETQYF,TGTGCCACCAGTGATTTAGGAGGACAGGGGGTCGAGACCCAGTACTTC
NA,NA,TRBV20-1,TRBJ2-3,14,CSAIAGRATDTQYF,TGCAGTGCTATAGCAGGGCGGGCCACAGATACGCAGTATTTT
NA,NA,TRBV3-1,TRBJ2-3,15,CASSPRQGGADTQYF,TGTGCCAGCAGCCCCCGACAGGGAGGGGCAGATACGCAGTATTTT
TRBD1,few,TRBV27,TRBJ2-1,18,CASSFPTTGGSSYNEQFF,TGTGCCAGCAGTTTTCCGACAACAGGGGGTTCCTCCTACAATGAGCAGTTCTTC
NA,few,TRBV9,TRBJ1-6,12,CASSVLGAPLHF,TGTGCCAGCAGCGTACTCGGGGCACCCCTCCACTTT